In this sample, the clone carrying this T cell receptor (beta chain) turned up once. This specimen comes from a study of blood T cell repertoires in COVID-19. As for the study in general: The United States, Italy and Spain were the sources of the acute and convalescent COVID-19 samples. T cells, B-cell-depleted T cells, or PBMCs supplied cDNA or gDNA.

In the source study's methods: Scientists estimated how many nucleated cells there were by amplifying reference gene primers. Produced via immunoSEQ multiplex PCR; TCRdb's table is partial and in-frame only. V, J and clone size are taken as reported in that table, and D and trimming were inferred from the DNA itself. The sample shows 190,000 or so clones, about 89% of them seen only once. The CDR3 runs to 14 residues. With V trimmed by 4 bases and J by 11 bases, 11 bases remained unmatched. Germline V gene lookup returns CDR1 SGHTA and CDR2 FQGNSA. The receptor comes from a middle-aged man with acute or convalescent COVID-19. The sequencing input was peripheral blood. The chain is built from TRBV7-2 and TRBJ1-5; TRBD1 matches 7 bases. CDR3 in amino acids: CASSWDSPSMSQHF. For the CDR3, the DNA is TGTGCCAGCAGCTGGGACAGTCCCTCAATGTCCCAGCATTTT.